This T cell receptor beta chain is drawn from a study of a mutant IDH1 vaccine in newly diagnosed glioma. Study context: Onset of vaccination occurred 4-6 weeks following radiotherapy alone, or with temozolomide cycles. Treated patients, roughly 62% male and approximately 38% female, averaged roughly 43 years of age. Patients arrived already treated with radiotherapy, temozolomide, or both, most having had both.

On this clone: Its antigen is still unknown.

The CDR3 covers 15 residues. Germline V gene sequence: CDR1 MNHNS, CDR2 SASEGT. V lost 2 bases and J lost 2, with 12 bases in between. The time point was: week 5, during vaccination. What each vaccine dose contained was 300 ug of mutant IDH1 20-mer peptide, accompanied by topical imiquimod. TCRdb's copy holds only in-frame clones and misses some; the assay was immunoSEQ multiplex PCR. The sample records tens of thousands of clones, 80% to 90% being singletons. The sequence was collected from a man aged 50-60 years with glioma. The chain carries TRBV6-1 and TRBJ1-2; D is perhaps TRBD1 (5 bases). The sample here was PBMCs, taken from a glioma patient whose treatment included an IDH1 peptide vaccine. The CDR3 bases are TGTGCCAGCAGTGAATGGGATGACAGCAACTATGGCTACACCTTC. Residues: CASSEWDDSNYGYTF.